This T cell receptor (beta chain) was obtained from a study of CXCR3-negative and CXCR3-positive naive CD8 T cells. Note on this clonotype: The target antigen is unknown.

The germline V gene has CDR1 MNHNS and CDR2 SASEGT. The CDR3 is 17 residues long. Subsets of CD8+ T cells were each sorted in triplicate at approximately 270,000 cells apiece. It was by 5' RACE with UMI labels that the TRB cDNA libraries were prepared. TCRdb re-called the 5' RACE reads; one entry per CDR3 protein, DNA not given. With about 150,000 distinct CDR3 sequences in the sample, the ten largest clones hold 0.45% to 0.55%. Whole-study findings and limits: With surface CD5 comparable between naive subsets, TCR strength was estimated using properties derived from the TRB CDR3. A higher hydrophobicity marked the TRB CDR3s of CXCR3-positive naive cells versus CXCR3-negative naive cells. The majority of assays used fresh PBMCs, and CXCR3 expression partially decreased after cryopreservation.

The chain employs TRBV6-1 and TRBJ1-5; without DNA, the TCRdb call of TRBD1 cannot be checked. Sequencing was carried out using naive CXCR3+ CD8+ T cells from blood. Stated subset: CD45RO-CCR7+CD27+CD95- naive CD8+ T cells expressing CXCR3 (TNR3+). The sequence came from a human donor in good health. Some clones in this sample may be carry-over from other donors' samples. CDR3 sequence reads: CASSEGYRLYSNQPQHF.